The rows below give T cell receptor beta chains drawn from one sample of a study of read filtering for tumor transcriptome and immune sequencing. TCRdb used MiXCR to reprocess the reads, holding one entry per CDR3 protein. Of roughly 38,000 distinct CDR3 sequences in the sample, around 15% are singletons; the top ten hold approximately 7%. The sequenced sample consisted of a population of CD138-negative cells sorted from bone marrow. These receptor sequences come from a donor at least 40 years old with multiple myeloma. Each CDR3 is given with its conserved first and last residue. Each record gives: J gene, clone size, D gene, V gene, CDR3 protein, CDR3 DNA. A D gene is named only where the DNA matches it firmly. The size entry is marked missing in some rows and otherwise reads once, few, many or a size class.

J: TRBJ2-7; size: many; D: TRBD1; V: TRBV7-9; CDR3: CASSLGSTGGRYEQYF; DNA: TGTGCCAGCAGCTTAGGATCGACAGGGGGGCGGTACGAGCAGTACTTC
J: TRBJ1-1; size: few; D: .; V: TRBV7-3; CDR3: CASSPEAGGWGTEAFF; DNA: TGTGCCAGCAGCCCGGAGGCCGGCGGTTGGGGCACTGAAGCTTTCTTT
J: TRBJ2-4; size: many; D: .; V: TRBV20-1; CDR3: CSARASELAKNIQYF; DNA: TGCAGTGCTAGGGCTAGCGAATTAGCCAAAAACATTCAGTACTTC
J: TRBJ1-5; size: .; D: .; V: TRBV6-5; CDR3: CASSKGNQPQHF; DNA: TGTGCCAGCTCGAAAGGGAATCAGCCCCAGCATTTT
J: TRBJ1-1; size: many; D: TRBD1; V: TRBV4-1; CDR3: CASSPNPAGGVSILTEAFF; DNA: TGCGCCAGCAGCCCCAATCCAGCAGGGGGGGTGTCAATTCTCACTGAAGCTTTCTTT
J: TRBJ1-2; size: many; D: .; V: TRBV20-1; CDR3: CSARHLQTYGYTF; DNA: TGCAGTGCTAGACACCTTCAGACGTATGGCTACACCTTC
J: TRBJ2-5; size: many; D: TRBD1; V: TRBV29-1; CDR3: CSVEGTGRETQYF; DNA: TGCAGCGTTGAAGGGACAGGGCGAGAGACCCAGTACTTC
J: TRBJ2-5; size: .; D: .; V: TRBV4-1; CDR3: CASSQSQTAGWGETQYF; DNA: TGCGCCAGCAGCCAGAGCCAAACGGCAGGGTGGGGAGAGACCCAGTACTTC
J: TRBJ2-3; size: many; D: TRBD2; V: TRBV7-8; CDR3: CASSLGPGGRGDTQYF; DNA: TGTGCCAGCAGCCTAGGGCCGGGGGGGCGGGGAGATACGCAGTATTTT
J: TRBJ2-1; size: medium-sized; D: .; V: TRBV28; CDR3: CASSPEQGSYNEQFF; DNA: TGTGCCAGCAGCCCCGAACAGGGCTCCTACAATGAGCAGTTCTTC
J: TRBJ2-3; size: many; D: TRBD1; V: TRBV24-1; CDR3: CATSDPNRDSRSTDTQYF; DNA: TGTGCCACCAGTGATCCAAACCGGGACAGCCGGAGCACAGATACGCAGTATTTT
J: TRBJ2-5; size: .; D: .; V: TRBV5-1; CDR3: CACSSRATQYF; DNA: TGCGCCTGCAGCTCGCGGGCGACCCAGTACTTC
J: TRBJ2-2; size: many; D: TRBD1; V: TRBV4-1; CDR3: CASSQGLRTGNTGELFF; DNA: TGCGCCAGCAGCCAAGGGCTGAGGACAGGGAACACCGGGGAGCTGTTTTTT
J: TRBJ1-1; size: many; D: .; V: TRBV19; CDR3: CASSMYGNTEAFF; DNA: TGTGCCAGTAGTATGTATGGAAACACTGAAGCTTTCTTT
J: TRBJ1-1; size: many; D: .; V: TRBV5-1; CDR3: CASSPGAGAEAFF; DNA: TGCGCCAGCAGCCCGGGGGCCGGGGCTGAAGCTTTCTTT
J: TRBJ2-5; size: many; D: TRBD2; V: TRBV7-2; CDR3: CASSLFSGGANQETQYF; DNA: TGTGCCAGCAGCTTGTTTAGCGGGGGGGCGAATCAAGAGACCCAGTACTTC
J: TRBJ1-5; size: many; D: TRBD1; V: TRBV20-1; CDR3: CSAGEGAESNQPQHF; DNA: TGCAGTGCTGGGGAGGGGGCGGAGAGCAATCAGCCCCAGCATTTT
J: TRBJ1-1; size: few; D: TRBD1; V: TRBV30; CDR3: CAWSLRTGGGTEAFF; DNA: TGTGCCTGGAGTCTCAGGACAGGGGGCGGAACTGAAGCTTTCTTT
J: TRBJ2-7; size: many; D: TRBD2; V: TRBV5-1; CDR3: CASSLQSGGAYEQYF; DNA: TGCGCCAGCAGCTTGCAAAGCGGGGGGGCATACGAGCAGTACTTC
J: TRBJ2-7; size: medium-sized; D: .; V: TRBV5-1; CDR3: CASSVPGTGYEQYF; DNA: TGCGCCAGCAGCGTCCCCGGGACGGGGTACGAGCAGTACTTC
J: TRBJ1-5; size: few; D: .; V: TRBV19; CDR3: CASSIAGDSNQPQHF; DNA: TGTGCCAGTAGTATTGCCGGCGATAGCAATCAGCCCCAGCATTTT
J: TRBJ2-5; size: many; D: TRBD2; V: TRBV11-2; CDR3: CASNIAGGGETQYF; DNA: TGTGCCAGCAACATAGCGGGGGGGGGTGAGACCCAGTACTTC
J: TRBJ1-1; size: many; D: .; V: TRBV5-6; CDR3: CASSWVGGLNTEAFF; DNA: TGTGCCAGCAGCTGGGTCGGGGGCTTGAACACTGAAGCTTTCTTT
J: TRBJ1-5; size: .; D: .; V: TRBV5-1; CDR3: CASARDSNQPQHF; DNA: TGCGCCAGCGCTAGGGATTCCAATCAGCCCCAGCATTTT
J: TRBJ2-3; size: many; D: TRBD2; V: TRBV24-1; CDR3: CATGLAGKTDTQYF; DNA: TGTGCCACGGGACTAGCGGGGAAGACAGATACGCAGTATTTT
J: TRBJ2-3; size: many; D: .; V: TRBV20-1; CDR3: CRGRGAGTDTQYF; DNA: TGCAGGGGAAGGGGGGCCGGCACAGATACGCAGTATTTT
J: TRBJ2-3; size: many; D: TRBD2; V: TRBV7-8; CDR3: CASSLVLRTGGGLTDTQYF; DNA: TGTGCCAGCAGCTTAGTTTTGAGGACGGGCGGGGGACTCACAGATACGCAGTATTTT
J: TRBJ2-3; size: .; D: TRBD2; V: TRBV5-1; CDR3: CASSLGLAGTDTQYF; DNA: TGCGCCAGCAGCTTGGGACTAGCGGGCACAGATACGCAGTATTTT
J: TRBJ2-5; size: many; D: .; V: TRBV6-1; CDR3: CASNTDFPRRTQYF; DNA: TGTGCCAGCAATACAGATTTCCCTCGGCGGACCCAGTACTTC
J: TRBJ2-7; size: .; D: TRBD2; V: TRBV28; CDR3: CASSLRRGGLRYEQYF; DNA: TGTGCCAGCAGTTTACGGCGGGGGGGCCTCCGGTACGAGCAGTACTTC
J: TRBJ2-1; size: many; D: TRBD2; V: TRBV19; CDR3: CASAGGLAGLEQFF; DNA: TGTGCCAGTGCTGGGGGACTAGCGGGCCTAGAGCAGTTCTTC
J: TRBJ2-7; size: many; D: .; V: TRBV7-2; CDR3: CASSLGPGPNEQYF; DNA: TGTGCCAGCAGCTTAGGACCAGGGCCCAATGAGCAGTACTTC
J: TRBJ1-5; size: few; D: TRBD1; V: TRBV27; CDR3: CTSRDRGLSGNQPQHF; DNA: TGTACCAGCAGGGACAGGGGGCTCTCCGGGAATCAGCCCCAGCATTTT
J: TRBJ2-5; size: many; D: .; V: TRBV10-2; CDR3: CASSETRETQYF; DNA: TGCGCCAGCAGTGAGACCAGGGAGACCCAGTACTTC
J: TRBJ2-5; size: many; D: .; V: TRBV2; CDR3: CASSEGHGPGRETQYF; DNA: TGTGCCAGCAGTGAAGGTCACGGGCCCGGGCGTGAGACCCAGTACTTC
J: TRBJ2-1; size: many; D: .; V: TRBV6-1; CDR3: CAGGASYNEQFF; DNA: TGTGCCGGCGGGGCCTCCTACAATGAGCAGTTCTTC
J: TRBJ1-5; size: many; D: TRBD1; V: TRBV6-1; CDR3: CASSEIGGQSNQPQHF; DNA: TGTGCCAGCAGTGAAATCGGGGGACAGAGCAATCAGCCCCAGCATTTT
J: TRBJ1-5; size: .; D: TRBD1; V: TRBV12-3/TRBV12-4; CDR3: CASSLGQGTDTQHF; DNA: TGTGCCAGCAGTTTAGGACAGGGCACAGATACGCAGCATTTT
J: TRBJ2-1; size: many; D: .; V: TRBV27; CDR3: CASNETEEGPLYEQFF; DNA: TGTGCCAGCAACGAAACGGAGGAGGGCCCTTTGTATGAGCAGTTCTTC
J: TRBJ2-7; size: .; D: TRBD1; V: TRBV20-1; CDR3: CSARDPTGGWEQYF; DNA: TGCAGTGCTAGAGATCCCACAGGGGGCTGGGAGCAGTACTTC
J: TRBJ1-1; size: few; D: .; V: TRBV6-1; CDR3: CASIGGLMNTEAFF; DNA: TGTGCCAGCATAGGAGGGTTGATGAACACTGAAGCTTTCTTT
J: TRBJ1-1; size: many; D: .; V: TRBV6-4; CDR3: CASSVEGGTNTEAFF; DNA: TGTGCCAGCAGTGTGGAGGGGGGAACGAACACTGAAGCTTTCTTT
J: TRBJ2-1; size: many; D: .; V: TRBV5-1; CDR3: CASSPLSGPQLQFF; DNA: TGCGCCAGCAGCCCGCTCTCGGGACCCCAACTGCAGTTCTTC